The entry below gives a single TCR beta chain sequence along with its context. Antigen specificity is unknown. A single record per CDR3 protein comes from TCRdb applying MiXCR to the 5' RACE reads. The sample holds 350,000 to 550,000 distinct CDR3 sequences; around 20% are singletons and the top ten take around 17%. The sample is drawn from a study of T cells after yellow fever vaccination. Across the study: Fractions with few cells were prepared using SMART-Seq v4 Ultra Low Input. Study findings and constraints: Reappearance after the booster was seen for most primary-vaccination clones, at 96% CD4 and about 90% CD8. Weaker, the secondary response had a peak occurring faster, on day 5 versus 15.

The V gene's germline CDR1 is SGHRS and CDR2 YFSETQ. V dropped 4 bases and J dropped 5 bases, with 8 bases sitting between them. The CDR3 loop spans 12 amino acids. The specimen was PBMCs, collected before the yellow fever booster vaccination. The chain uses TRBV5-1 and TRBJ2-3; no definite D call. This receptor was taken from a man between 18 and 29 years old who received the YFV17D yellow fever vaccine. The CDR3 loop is CASSSERDTQYF. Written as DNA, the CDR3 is TGCGCCAGCAGCAGTGAACGAGATACGCAGTATTTT.